What follows describes a single T cell receptor (beta chain). This specimen comes from a study of blood T cell repertoires in COVID-19. Clones were sequenced by immunoSEQ multiplex PCR, and TCRdb holds only the in-frame ones, with some missing. The data show about 180,000 clones, about 84% seen once. V was cut by 3 bases and J by 7 bases, with 21 bases left in between. The CDR3 is 16 residues long. CDR1 and CDR2 (germline): LNHNV, YYDKDF (reference sequence). Participants, 18 to 89 years old, spanned under 30 US areas. This TCR derives from a woman under 40 who had recovered from COVID-19. The sequencing sample was made of PBMCs or T cells enriched from blood (not recorded which). V and J are TRBV15 and TRBJ1-2; D might be TRBD1 (6 bases). CDR3 sequence: CATSSVLGRGRSGYTF. In DNA form, the CDR3 reads TGTGCCACCAGCAGTGTTCTGGGCAGGGGAAGAAGTGGCTACACCTTC. Using reference TRBV15 and TRBJ1-2 for the parts outside the CDR3, the full variable domain is DAMVIQNPRYQVTQFGKPVTLSCSQTLNHNVMYWYQQKSSQAPKLLFHYYDKDFNNEADTPDNFQSRRPNTSFCFLDIRSPGLGDTAMYLCATSSVLGRGRSGYTFGSGTRLTVV.